This T cell receptor (beta chain) derives from a study of cytomegalovirus exposure and HLA in healthy donors. Study-level information: Most genotyped donors, over 70% of 350 to 500, had Caucasian-associated genetic ancestry. Study-level findings and limits: Fewer N-insertions than the 666-donor mean were reportedly shown by an Asian-associated ancestry cluster in a later analysis.

Germline CDR1 reads SGHTA; CDR2 reads FQGNSA. There are 16 residues in the CDR3. Trimming pared 2 bases from V and 0 bases from J, leaving 11 bases between. The PCR had 60 Vbeta and 13 Jbeta primers. Sequenced by immunoSEQ multiplex PCR; TCRdb stores in-frame clones only, minus some. The table shows 200,000 to 250,000 clones, with 77% occurring only once. To note about this clone: The antigen remains undetermined.

The rearrangement links TRBV7-2 to TRBJ1-5, with D possibly matching TRBD1 (6 bases). Material for sequencing was PBMCs. The sequence derives from a woman aged 55-70 years in good health and CMV-seropositive. CDR3 region: CASSLLGTNSNQPQHF. CDR3 sequence (DNA): TGTGCCAGCAGCTTACTCGGGACAAATAGCAATCAGCCCCAGCATTTT.